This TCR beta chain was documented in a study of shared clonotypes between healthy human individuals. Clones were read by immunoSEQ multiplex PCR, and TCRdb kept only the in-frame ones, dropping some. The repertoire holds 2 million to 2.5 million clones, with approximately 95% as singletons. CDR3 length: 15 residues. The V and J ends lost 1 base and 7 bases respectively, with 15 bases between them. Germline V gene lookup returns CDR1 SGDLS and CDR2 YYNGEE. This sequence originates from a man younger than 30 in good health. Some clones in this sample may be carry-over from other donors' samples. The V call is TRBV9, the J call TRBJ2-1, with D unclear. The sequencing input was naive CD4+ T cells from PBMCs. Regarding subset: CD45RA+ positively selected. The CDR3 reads CASSVRLEYVNEQFF. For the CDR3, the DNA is TGTGCCAGCAGCGTACGTTTGGAGTATGTAAATGAGCAGTTCTTC.